The 28 T cell receptor beta chains below were found in one sample sequenced in a study of blood T cell repertoires in COVID-19. Data came from immunoSEQ multiplex PCR; TCRdb stores just in-frame clones and leaves some out. This sample has some 240,000 clones; around 83% occur once, and the top ten carry more than 9%. The sequenced sample was peripheral blood. The receptors derive from a middle-aged man with active or convalescent COVID-19.

The rearrangement uses TRBV3-1 (or the pseudogene TRBV3-2) and TRBJ2-3; 9 bases are a match to TRBD2. The CDR3 runs to 15 residues. Germline V gives CDR1 LGHDT, CDR2 YNNKEL (reference sequence). The V gene end was trimmed by 10 bases and the J gene end by 2 bases; junction bases not matched to a gene: 10. This CDR3 reads CATGAGGFHTDTQYF. The CDR3 DNA reads as TGTGCCACCGGCGCGGGGGGGTTCCACACAGATACGCAGTATTTT.

The chain has TRBV7-9 and TRBJ1-2; TRBD1 might be the D (6 bases). The V end was cut by 3 bases, the J end by 4 bases, with 9 bases between. CDR1 is SEHNR and CDR2 is FQNEAQ in the germline V gene (reference sequence). The CDR3 runs 13 residues. The CDR3 nucleotides are TGTGCCAGCAGCTTTGCAGGGGTCTATGGCTACACCTTC. It encodes CASSFAGVYGYTF.

This rearrangement joins TRBV11-2 to TRBJ1-1, with TRBD1 matching over 7 bases. Germline values: CDR1 SGHAT, CDR2 FQNNGV. This CDR3 has 14 residues. The trim removed 5 bases at V and 3 bases at J, leaving 6 bases unmatched. In nucleotides, the CDR3 is TGTGCCAGCAGCCTTCTAGGGACAGACACTGAAGCTTTCTTT. This codes for CASSLLGTDTEAFF.

This clone was found a few times. The chain recombines TRBV7-9 with TRBJ2-1; D is possibly TRBD2 (5 bases). Trimming removed 8 bases at V and 8 bases at J, with 19 bases between. Germline CDR1 reads SEHNR; CDR2 reads FQNEAQ (reference sequence). The CDR3 is made up of 14 amino acids. The CDR3 DNA reads as TGTGCCAGCCCCCTCGGGCCTAGCAGCTATGAGCAGTTCTTC. Protein: CASPLGPSSYEQFF.

The chain is built from TRBV6-2 or TRBV6-3 and TRBJ2-6; possible D gene TRBD2, 5 bases. CDR3 length: 17 residues. Germline CDR1 is MNHEY and CDR2 is SVGEGT. The V and J ends lost 4 bases and 2 bases respectively, with 15 bases between them. CDR3 DNA sequence: TGTGCCAGCAGTTCCCCGAGTGGGAGAGCTGGGGCCAACGTCCTGACTTTC. Its translation is CASSSPSGRAGANVLTF.

CDR3 sequence: CASSLQGGDTEAFF. Here the CDR3 DNA reads TGTGCCAGCAGCTTACAGGGAGGGGACACTGAAGCTTTCTTT. The chain employs TRBV7-8 and TRBJ1-1; perhaps TRBD1 as D (5 bases). Trimming pared 2 bases from V and 3 bases from J, leaving 10 bases between. Per germline, CDR1 SGHVS and CDR2 FQNEAQ. This CDR3 is 14 amino acids long.

V gene TRBV28 combines with J gene TRBJ2-3; 12 positions agree with TRBD2. CDR3 length equals 15 residues. Losses at the gene ends were 7 bases for V and 0 bases for J; bases not matched to a gene: 2. CDR1 MDHEN and CDR2 SYDVKM come from the germline V gene. CDR3 in DNA: TGTGCCAGCAACCTAGCGGGGGGGAGCACAGATACGCAGTATTTT. Translating it yields CASNLAGGSTDTQYF.

This chain links TRBV6-2 or TRBV6-3 with TRBJ1-5; 9 bases agree with TRBD1. There are 16 residues in the CDR3. Trimming at V came to 4 bases and at J to 8 bases, leaving 12 bases not matched to a gene. Germline V gives CDR1 MNHEY, CDR2 SVGEGT. The CDR3 is CASSSAPQTGGKPQHF. CDR3 nucleotides: TGTGCCAGCAGTTCCGCCCCACAGACAGGGGGAAAGCCCCAGCATTTT.

CDR3 bases: TGTGCCAGCAGTGAAGCGGGCAGGGCTGGGGAAAAACTGTTTTTT. As protein: CASSEAGRAGEKLFF. The V and J genes are TRBV6-1 and TRBJ1-4; D possibly corresponds to TRBD1 (5 bases). V was cut by 0 bases and J by 8 bases, with 13 bases left in between. The CDR3 loop spans 15 amino acids. Germline CDR1 is MNHNS and CDR2 is SASEGT.

This clone came up a few times. The chain joins TRBV3-1 (or the pseudogene TRBV3-2) to TRBJ1-3; D gene uncertain. This CDR3 comprises 13 residues. Trimming left V 1 base short and J 5 bases short, with 6 bases between. Germline V lookup: CDR1 LGHDT, CDR2 YNNKEL (reference sequence). This chain's CDR3 is CASSQGERNTIYF. The DNA of the CDR3 is TGTGCCAGCAGCCAAGGGGAGCGAAACACCATATATTTT.

The chain combines TRBV4-3 with TRBJ2-1, with 12 bases lining up with TRBD2. CDR1 is LGHNA and CDR2 is YSLEER in the germline V gene. V trimming: 4 bases; J trimming: 5 bases; junction bases outside the gene matches: 9. CDR3 length equals 17 residues. The CDR3 sequence is CASSPSSGRAHDNEQFF. For the CDR3, the DNA is TGCGCCAGCAGCCCGTCTAGCGGGAGGGCCCACGACAATGAGCAGTTCTTC.

V is TRBV9 and J is TRBJ2-1, with 9 bases fitting TRBD2. This CDR3 is 14 amino acids long. Germline V gene data show CDR1 as SGDLS and CDR2 as YYNGEE. V was pared by 2 bases and J by 12 bases, with 9 bases of the junction left unmatched. The CDR3 region has the DNA TGTGCCAGCAGCGTCGACCCTAGCGGGGAGGGGCAGTTCTTC. As protein: CASSVDPSGEGQFF.

V and J are TRBV28 and TRBJ1-4, with D uncertain. The CDR3 contains 14 residues. With 2 bases removed from V and 4 bases from J, the gap between germline ends came to 8 bases. The germline V gene encodes CDR1 MDHEN and CDR2 SYDVKM. CDR3 nucleotide sequence: TGTGCCAGCAGTTTAACGGGGATTAATGAAAAACTGTTTTTT. Translating gives CASSLTGINEKLFF.

This chain uses TRBV6-5 with TRBJ2-7, with D possibly TRBD1 on 6 matching bases. The CDR3 covers 14 residues. V was clipped by 3 bases and J by 1 base, with 10 bases between them. CDR1 and CDR2 (germline): MNHEY, SVGAGI. The CDR3 nucleotides are TGTGCCAGCAGTTATGGGGGCCGGTCCTACGAGCAGTACTTC. Residues: CASSYGGRSYEQYF.

The gene calls are TRBV5-6 and TRBJ2-3, with 7 nucleotides matching TRBD2. This CDR3 is built from 13 residues. CDR1 and CDR2 (germline): SGHDT, YYEEEE. With V trimmed by 3 bases and J by 3 bases, 1 base remained unmatched. The CDR3: CASSWTRTDTQYF. CDR3 coding DNA: TGTGCCAGCAGCTGGACTAGAACAGATACGCAGTATTTT.

V gene TRBV7-2 combines with J gene TRBJ2-7; possibly TRBD2 for D (5 bases). This CDR3 has 16 residues. The germline gives CDR1 SGHTA, CDR2 FQGNSA. Between the trimmed V and J ends, which lost 0 bases and 0 bases, there was a span of 12 bases. The CDR3 DNA sequence: TGTGCCAGCAGCTTAGCTTCGGCGGGCCTCTCCTACGAGCAGTACTTC. This translates into CASSLASAGLSYEQYF.

This clone has a handful of counts. V and J are TRBV11-3 and TRBJ1-5, with D possibly matching TRBD1 (5 bases). Trimming removed 5 bases from V and 2 bases from J, with 22 bases in between. From germline, CDR1 is SGHNT and CDR2 YENEEA. There are 18 residues in the CDR3. This chain's CDR3 is CASSPPLPPSRGNQPQHF. CDR3 nucleotide sequence: TGTGCCAGCAGCCCTCCACTCCCCCCCAGCAGGGGCAATCAGCCCCAGCATTTT.

The J gene is TRBJ2-2, the V gene TRBV5-8, with D hard to call. Per the germline V gene, CDR1 is SGHTS and CDR2 is YDEGEE. V gave up 4 bases and J gave up 5 bases, with 12 bases separating them. The CDR3 loop spans 14 amino acids. CDR3 nucleotides: TGTGCCAGCAGCACAACCCCGTCGACCGGGGAGCTGTTTTTT. Amino acids: CASSTTPSTGELFF.

This clone occurred once. The chain links TRBV23-1 to TRBJ1-2; unclear D gene. TRBV23-1 is annotated as an ORF whose role is uncertain. Trimming left V 3 bases short and J 7 bases short, with 12 bases between. The CDR3 covers 13 residues. The CDR3 is CASSHKPFVGYTF. CDR3 nucleotides: TGCGCCAGCAGTCATAAGCCGTTTGTTGGCTACACCTTC.

Only a few counts were recorded for this clone. The gene calls are TRBV5-1 and TRBJ1-6; 8 nucleotides agree with TRBD1. Germline-derived CDR1 and CDR2 are SGHRS and YFSETQ. J lost 7 bases, V lost 4 bases, and 7 bases had no gene match. The CDR3 is 15 amino acids. This chain's CDR3 is CASSDRQGSNSPLHF. Written as DNA, the CDR3 is TGCGCCAGCAGCGACCGACAGGGGTCGAATTCACCCCTCCACTTT.

This chain connects TRBV7-9 to TRBJ2-5; 12 bases line up with TRBD1. After removal of 5 bases from V and 5 bases from J, the junction contained 6 bases not matched to a gene. CDR3 length: 15 residues. Germline values: CDR1 SEHNR, CDR2 FQNEAQ (reference sequence). The CDR3 spells CASSKGTGGQETQYF. Written as DNA, the CDR3 is TGTGCCAGCAGCAAAGGGACAGGGGGCCAGGAGACCCAGTACTTC.

V is TRBV24-1 and J is TRBJ2-1; 9 nucleotides line up with TRBD2. The V gene's germline CDR1 is KGHDR and CDR2 SFDVKD. There are 15 residues in the CDR3. The J segment lost 3 bases and the V segment lost 7 bases, leaving 6 bases of the junction unmatched. The CDR3 DNA reads TGTGCCACCAGCTTAGCGGGAGAGCTCTACAATGAGCAGTTCTTC. Protein product: CATSLAGELYNEQFF.

This chain uses TRBV19 with TRBJ2-4; the D gene is possibly TRBD1 (6 bases). Germline loops: CDR1 LNHDA, CDR2 SQIVND (reference sequence). CDR3 length: 13 residues. V was cut by 5 bases and J by 7 bases, with 12 bases left in between. The CDR3 region is CASSAAGVNIQYF. The CDR3 DNA sequence: TGTGCCAGTAGTGCCGCAGGGGTGAACATTCAGTACTTC.

The chain is built from TRBV19 and TRBJ1-5; D is perhaps TRBD1 (6 bases). The germline V and J ends were trimmed by 9 bases and 4 bases, with 19 bases remaining between them. The CDR3 totals 15 residues. The germline CDR1 and CDR2 sequences are LNHDA and SQIVND (reference sequence). The CDR3 nucleotides are TGTGCCAGCACGTCAGGGGACGGAAGAAATCAGCCCCAGCATTTT. It yields the protein CASTSGDGRNQPQHF. Variable domain in full (rest from reference TRBV19 and TRBJ1-5): DGGITQSPKYLFRKEGQNVTLSCEQNLNHDAMYWYRQDPGQGLRLIYYSQIVNDFQKGDIAEGYSVSREKKESFPLTVTSAQKNPTAFYLCASTSGDGRNQPQHFGDGTRLSIL.

This chain connects TRBV7-9 to TRBJ2-7; TRBD1 matches at 9 bases. The CDR3 covers 14 residues. V was clipped by 3 bases and J by 7 bases; unmatched bases: 7. Germline V gene lookup returns CDR1 SEHNR and CDR2 FQNEAQ (reference sequence). The CDR3 DNA reads as TGTGCCAGCAGCTTCAACAGGGGGCAAAGTGAGCAGTACTTC. It codes for CASSFNRGQSEQYF.

The chain couples TRBV5-1 to TRBJ2-1, with 10 bases fitting TRBD2. This CDR3 spans 16 amino acids. CDR1 is SGHRS and CDR2 is YFSETQ in the germline V gene. The V and J ends lost 2 bases and 4 bases, in that order; junction bases with no gene match: 6. The DNA of the CDR3 is TGCGCCAGCAGCTTTTCTAGCGGGGGCCTTTACAATGAGCAGTTCTTC. This encodes CASSFSSGGLYNEQFF.

In its sample, this clone was seen once. The V and J genes are TRBV5-5 and TRBJ2-5, with 7 bases lining up with TRBD2. Germline CDR1 reads SGHKS; CDR2 reads YYEKEE (reference sequence). V was pared by 4 bases and J by 4 bases, with 13 bases of the junction left unmatched. The CDR3 totals 16 residues. Written as DNA, the CDR3 is TGTGCCAGCAGCCTGCAACTAGCGTCGGTTGTAGAGACCCAGTACTTC. Translated: CASSLQLASVVETQYF.

The chain is built from TRBV2 and TRBJ2-5; 10 bases line up with TRBD1. Germline V gene lookup returns CDR1 SNHLY and CDR2 FYNNEI. V lost 2 bases and J lost 6; bases outside the gene matches: 6. The CDR3 covers 15 residues. The CDR3 sequence: CASSELTGGRQTQYF. CDR3 sequence (DNA): TGTGCCAGCAGTGAATTGACAGGGGGCCGTCAGACCCAGTACTTC. Full variable domain (outside the CDR3, taken from reference TRBV2 and TRBJ2-5): EPEVTQTPSHQVTQMGQEVILRCVPISNHLYFYWYRQILGQKVEFLVSFYNNEISEKSEIFDDQFSVERPDGSNFTLKIRSTKLEDSAMYFCASSELTGGRQTQYFGPGTRLLVL.